These 10 T cell receptor beta chains came from one sample sequenced in a study of cytomegalovirus exposure and HLA in healthy donors. The repertoire was sequenced with immunoSEQ multiplex PCR; TCRdb's copy has only in-frame clones and lacks some. Here the sample spans 150,000 or so clones, 70% to 90% being singletons. Sequencing input: PBMCs. The receptors derive from a human donor in good health.

The chain couples TRBV5-6 to TRBJ2-5; possibly TRBD1 for D (5 bases). Trimming cost V 4 bases and J 5 bases, with 24 bases left between them. Germline V gives CDR1 SGHDT, CDR2 YYEEEE. This CDR3 spans 17 amino acids. CDR3 sequence (DNA): TGTGCCAGCAGCCCGGCGTGGACACAGCTGGGAATTGAGACCCAGTACTTC. Translated: CASSPAWTQLGIETQYF.

This chain joins TRBV9 and TRBJ1-1; D perhaps matches TRBD1 (5 bases). Germline values: CDR1 SGDLS, CDR2 YYNGEE. This CDR3 is built from 13 residues. V was clipped by 3 bases and J by 2 bases, with 8 bases between them. CDR3 in amino acids: CASSAQGNTEAFF. The CDR3 region has the DNA TGTGCCAGCAGCGCCCAGGGTAACACTGAAGCTTTCTTT. The variable domain in full, completed from reference TRBV9 and TRBJ1-1, reads DSGVTQTPKHLITATGQRVTLRCSPRSGDLSVYWYQQSLDQGLQFLIQYYNGEERAKGNILERFSAQQFPDLHSELNLSSLELGDSALYFCASSAQGNTEAFFGQGTRLTVV.

This clone was recorded only once. The chain combines TRBV6-4 with TRBJ2-3; 10 bases agree with TRBD2. The germline V gene has CDR1 MRHNA and CDR2 SNTAGT. V shed 6 bases, J shed 2 bases, and the junction held 5 bases outside the gene matches. The CDR3 is 15 amino acids. As DNA, the CDR3 is TGTGCCAGCAGCCCACTAGCGGGGACCACAGATACGCAGTATTTT. It codes for CASSPLAGTTDTQYF.

V and J are TRBV28 and TRBJ1-2; 7 bases map to TRBD1. With V trimmed by 9 bases and J by 2 bases, 12 bases remained unmatched. Germline V gene lookup returns CDR1 MDHEN and CDR2 SYDVKM. The length of the CDR3 is 15 residues. This CDR3 reads CASRTGSPSNYGYTF. DNA of the CDR3: TGTGCCAGTCGGACAGGTTCTCCCTCAAACTATGGCTACACCTTC.

The V gene is TRBV5-1, the J gene TRBJ1-1; no firm D call. Germline loops: CDR1 SGHRS, CDR2 YFSETQ. This CDR3 has 15 residues. The ends were cut back, 5 bases at V and 1 base at J, with 15 bases in the middle. For the CDR3, the DNA is TGCGCCAGCAGTTCTAGACCCGAGGGGAACACTGAAGCTTTCTTT. Amino acid sequence: CASSSRPEGNTEAFF.

This chain uses TRBV19 with TRBJ1-6; D is ambiguous. V was pared by 1 base and J by 7 bases, with 5 bases between. The germline gives CDR1 LNHDA, CDR2 SQIVND (reference sequence). CDR3 size: 13 residues. Here the CDR3 DNA reads TGTGCCAGTAGTATAGGCGGAAATTCACCCCTCCACTTT. This codes for CASSIGGNSPLHF.

The chain couples TRBV6-4 to TRBJ2-3; 7 bases are a match to TRBD2. CDR3 size: 16 residues. The V segment lost 3 bases and the J segment 1 base; nucleotides outside the gene matches: 7. Per germline, CDR1 MRHNA and CDR2 SNTAGT. CDR3 protein: CASSETASGRTDTQYF. CDR3 nucleotide sequence: TGTGCCAGCAGTGAAACGGCTAGCGGCCGCACAGATACGCAGTATTTT.

The chain carries TRBV19 and TRBJ1-5, with D unresolved. Germline V lookup: CDR1 LNHDA, CDR2 SQIVND (reference sequence). V was clipped by 7 bases and J by 2 bases, with 21 bases between them. The CDR3 contains 17 residues. CDR3 nucleotide sequence: TGTGCCAGTACCGCGGGCTTCTCCGGGAAGGGCAATCAGCCCCAGCATTTT. Protein sequence: CASTAGFSGKGNQPQHF.

The chain recombines TRBV6-5 with TRBJ2-1; perhaps TRBD2 as D (7 bases). This CDR3 contains 12 residues. V was trimmed by 9 bases and J by 6 bases, leaving 12 bases between them. The germline V gene encodes CDR1 MNHEY and CDR2 SVGAGI. The CDR3 is CASSRGPNEQFF. The CDR3 bases are TGTGCCAGTTCGCGGGGGCCCAATGAGCAGTTCTTC.

V usage is TRBV2 and J usage is TRBJ2-5, with 7 nucleotides matching TRBD1. Germline CDR1 and CDR2: SNHLY and FYNNEI. This CDR3 spans 15 amino acids. With 6 bases clipped from V and 5 bases from J, the junction kept 12 bases outside the gene matches. The CDR3, as DNA: TGTGCCAGCAGGGTTAGACAGGGTGGCTCTGAGACCCAGTACTTC. Its translation: CASRVRQGGSETQYF.